These T cell receptor beta chains were read from a single sample in a study of T cells after yellow fever vaccination. TCRdb ran MiXCR on the 5' RACE reads and lists one entry per CDR3 protein. The table shows fewer than 500,000 distinct CDR3 sequences, with around 19% occurring only once. The sample consisted of PBMCs, taken before the yellow fever booster vaccination. The receptors originated from a man between 18 and 35 years old who received the YFV17D yellow fever vaccine. Both conserved end residues are part of each CDR3. A D gene is named only where the DNA matches it firmly. Clone size, where shown, is once, few, many, or a class for clones that have expanded.

clone size: -
J gene: TRBJ2-1
D gene: -
V gene: TRBV12-3/TRBV12-4
CDR3 protein: CASRGLYYNEQFF
CDR3 DNA: TGTGCCAGCAGAGGGCTGTACTACAATGAGCAGTTCTTC

clone size: medium-sized
J gene: TRBJ2-3
D gene: -
V gene: TRBV25-1
CDR3 protein: CASTSGAGTDTQYF
CDR3 DNA: TGTGCCAGCACATCAGGGGCTGGCACAGATACGCAGTATTTT

clone size: -
J gene: TRBJ2-3
D gene: -
V gene: TRBV6-5
CDR3 protein: CASTPRRGGTDTQYF
CDR3 DNA: TGTGCCAGCACCCCCCGGAGGGGGGGCACAGATACGCAGTATTTT

clone size: -
J gene: TRBJ2-5
D gene: -
V gene: TRBV7-9
CDR3 protein: CASSERGRQETQYF
CDR3 DNA: TGTGCCAGCAGCGAAAGGGGACGCCAAGAGACCCAGTACTTC

clone size: -
J gene: TRBJ2-3
D gene: -
V gene: TRBV4-3
CDR3 protein: CASSQDSWRGGTDTQYF
CDR3 DNA: TGCGCCAGCAGCCAAGACTCCTGGCGGGGTGGAACAGATACGCAGTATTTT

clone size: -
J gene: TRBJ1-1
D gene: -
V gene: TRBV5-1
CDR3 protein: CASSLASSGTLAEAFF
CDR3 DNA: TGCGCCAGCAGCTTGGCTAGCTCGGGGACCCTAGCTGAAGCTTTCTTT

clone size: few
J gene: TRBJ2-5
D gene: -
V gene: TRBV28
CDR3 protein: CATTRSLQGWETQYF
CDR3 DNA: TGTGCCACCACCCGATCGCTACAGGGTTGGGAGACCCAGTACTTC

clone size: -
J gene: TRBJ2-7
D gene: -
V gene: TRBV7-2
CDR3 protein: CASSLYDLQNTYEQYF
CDR3 DNA: TGTGCCAGCAGCTTATATGACTTGCAGAATACCTACGAGCAGTACTTC

clone size: few
J gene: TRBJ2-1
D gene: -
V gene: TRBV30
CDR3 protein: CAWSVGAVQFF
CDR3 DNA: TGTGCCTGGTCCGTGGGTGCGGTGCAGTTCTTC

clone size: -
J gene: TRBJ1-2
D gene: TRBD1
V gene: TRBV7-6
CDR3 protein: CASSFLETGGYGYTF
CDR3 DNA: TGTGCCAGCAGCTTCTTGGAAACAGGGGGCTATGGCTACACCTTC

clone size: few
J gene: TRBJ2-2
D gene: -
V gene: TRBV4-3
CDR3 protein: CASSQETPGYYANTGELFF
CDR3 DNA: TGCGCCAGCAGCCAAGAGACCCCGGGGTACTACGCGAACACCGGGGAGCTGTTTTTT

clone size: few
J gene: TRBJ1-1
D gene: -
V gene: TRBV30
CDR3 protein: CAWSSTEAFF
CDR3 DNA: TGTGCCTGGAGTAGCACTGAAGCTTTCTTT

clone size: -
J gene: TRBJ2-5
D gene: -
V gene: TRBV10-3
CDR3 protein: CAISESTGIQETQYF
CDR3 DNA: TGTGCCATCAGTGAGTCGACGGGGATCCAAGAGACCCAGTACTTC

clone size: many
J gene: TRBJ1-5
D gene: TRBD1
V gene: TRBV5-1
CDR3 protein: CASSPDRGDQPQHF
CDR3 DNA: TGCGCCAGCAGCCCGGACAGGGGCGATCAGCCCCAGCATTTT

clone size: -
J gene: TRBJ1-4
D gene: -
V gene: TRBV12-3/TRBV12-4
CDR3 protein: CASSPSWAGANEKLFF
CDR3 DNA: TGTGCCAGCAGCCCCTCGTGGGCAGGGGCGAACGAAAAACTGTTTTTT

clone size: -
J gene: TRBJ2-7
D gene: -
V gene: TRBV2
CDR3 protein: CASSKTGGGSYEQYF
CDR3 DNA: TGTGCCAGCAGTAAAACAGGGGGGGGAAGCTACGAGCAGTACTTC

clone size: once
J gene: TRBJ2-3
D gene: TRBD2
V gene: TRBV12-3/TRBV12-4
CDR3 protein: CASRGGGAWTDTQYF
CDR3 DNA: TGTGCCAGCAGAGGCGGGGGGGCATGGACAGATACGCAGTATTTT

clone size: -
J gene: TRBJ2-3
D gene: TRBD1
V gene: TRBV7-2
CDR3 protein: CASSSSGQGQYF
CDR3 DNA: TGTGCCAGCAGCTCCTCGGGACAGGGGCAGTATTTT

clone size: few
J gene: TRBJ2-3
D gene: -
V gene: TRBV7-2
CDR3 protein: CASSLDSRGDTQYF
CDR3 DNA: TGTGCCAGCAGCTTAGATTCCCGGGGAGATACGCAGTATTTT

clone size: few
J gene: TRBJ1-1
D gene: -
V gene: TRBV4-1
CDR3 protein: CASSQVPQGVANTEAFF
CDR3 DNA: TGCGCCAGCAGCCAGGTCCCTCAAGGGGTTGCTAACACTGAAGCTTTCTTT

clone size: few
J gene: TRBJ1-4
D gene: TRBD1
V gene: TRBV29-1
CDR3 protein: CSALGTGTEKLFF
CDR3 DNA: TGCAGCGCCTTGGGGACAGGGACTGAAAAACTGTTTTTT

clone size: -
J gene: TRBJ1-2
D gene: -
V gene: TRBV20-1
CDR3 protein: CSARAALANYGYTF
CDR3 DNA: TGCAGTGCTAGAGCCGCCTTGGCTAACTATGGCTACACCTTC

clone size: -
J gene: TRBJ2-5
D gene: TRBD2
V gene: TRBV7-9
CDR3 protein: CASSSFSAGGNQETQYF
CDR3 DNA: TGTGCCAGCAGCTCGTTCTCGGCGGGGGGTAACCAAGAGACCCAGTACTTC

clone size: -
J gene: TRBJ1-2
D gene: -
V gene: TRBV12-3/TRBV12-4
CDR3 protein: CASSLRKGYTF
CDR3 DNA: TGTGCCAGCAGCCTCAGGAAAGGCTACACCTTC

clone size: few
J gene: TRBJ2-2
D gene: -
V gene: TRBV7-2
CDR3 protein: CASSLWRDGLFF
CDR3 DNA: TGTGCCAGCAGCTTGTGGAGGGACGGGCTGTTTTTT

clone size: few
J gene: TRBJ1-2
D gene: -
V gene: TRBV4-1
CDR3 protein: CASSYQGANYGYTF
CDR3 DNA: TGCGCCAGCAGCTACCAGGGAGCTAACTATGGCTACACCTTC

clone size: many
J gene: TRBJ1-1
D gene: TRBD1
V gene: TRBV20-1
CDR3 protein: CSAYRGGGTEAFF
CDR3 DNA: TGCAGTGCTTACAGGGGAGGAGGCACTGAAGCTTTCTTT

clone size: -
J gene: TRBJ2-4
D gene: -
V gene: TRBV10-3
CDR3 protein: CAISEGNIQYF
CDR3 DNA: TGTGCCATCAGTGAAGGAAACATTCAGTACTTC

clone size: few
J gene: TRBJ2-1
D gene: -
V gene: TRBV7-8
CDR3 protein: CASSATGVGNEQFF
CDR3 DNA: TGTGCCAGCAGCGCCACGGGGGTTGGCAATGAGCAGTTCTTC

clone size: -
J gene: TRBJ2-3
D gene: -
V gene: TRBV18
CDR3 protein: CASSAPGEATQYF
CDR3 DNA: TGTGCCAGCTCCGCCCCCGGGGAGGCTACGCAGTATTTT

clone size: few
J gene: TRBJ2-3
D gene: TRBD2
V gene: TRBV7-7
CDR3 protein: CASSKTSGHTQYF
CDR3 DNA: TGTGCCAGCAGCAAGACTAGCGGTCATACGCAGTATTTT

clone size: -
J gene: TRBJ2-1
D gene: TRBD2
V gene: TRBV20-1
CDR3 protein: CSARASAGASYNEQFF
CDR3 DNA: TGCAGTGCTAGGGCCTCAGCGGGGGCCTCCTACAATGAGCAGTTCTTC

clone size: -
J gene: TRBJ2-7
D gene: TRBD2
V gene: TRBV4-3
CDR3 protein: CASSQDKTSGIYEQYF
CDR3 DNA: TGCGCCAGCAGCCAAGATAAGACTAGCGGGATCTACGAGCAGTACTTC

clone size: few
J gene: TRBJ2-1
D gene: -
V gene: TRBV6-5
CDR3 protein: CASSYTRSSYNEQFF
CDR3 DNA: TGTGCCAGCAGCTACACCCGGAGCTCCTACAATGAGCAGTTCTTC

clone size: -
J gene: TRBJ2-1
D gene: -
V gene: TRBV27
CDR3 protein: CASSSQGDEQFF
CDR3 DNA: TGTGCCAGCAGTTCACAGGGCGATGAGCAGTTCTTC

clone size: -
J gene: TRBJ2-1
D gene: -
V gene: TRBV7-9
CDR3 protein: CASREVRYNEQFF
CDR3 DNA: TGTGCCAGCAGAGAGGTGCGTTACAATGAGCAGTTCTTC

clone size: few
J gene: TRBJ1-2
D gene: -
V gene: TRBV29-1
CDR3 protein: CSVVAATNYGYTF
CDR3 DNA: TGCAGCGTAGTGGCCGCGACTAACTATGGCTACACCTTC

clone size: few
J gene: TRBJ1-2
D gene: -
V gene: TRBV12-3/TRBV12-4
CDR3 protein: CASRLLSGGGYTF
CDR3 DNA: TGTGCCAGCAGACTCCTTTCGGGAGGTGGCTACACCTTC

clone size: few
J gene: TRBJ1-5
D gene: -
V gene: TRBV6-1
CDR3 protein: CASSEGWTGNQPQHF
CDR3 DNA: TGTGCCAGCAGCGAGGGGTGGACAGGCAATCAGCCCCAGCATTTT

clone size: -
J gene: TRBJ1-4
D gene: -
V gene: TRBV2
CDR3 protein: CASTGGRSNEKLFF
CDR3 DNA: TGTGCCAGCACGGGGGGGAGGTCTAATGAAAAACTGTTTTTT

clone size: few
J gene: TRBJ1-4
D gene: -
V gene: TRBV5-1
CDR3 protein: CASRDGTLDEKLFF
CDR3 DNA: TGCGCCAGCAGAGACGGGACACTCGATGAAAAACTGTTTTTT

clone size: -
J gene: TRBJ1-2
D gene: -
V gene: TRBV10-2
CDR3 protein: CASSEGKGLYGYTF
CDR3 DNA: TGCGCCAGCAGTGAGGGGAAGGGGCTATATGGCTACACCTTC

clone size: -
J gene: TRBJ2-5
D gene: -
V gene: TRBV12-5
CDR3 protein: CASGPDGRRQETQYF
CDR3 DNA: TGTGCTAGTGGTCCCGATGGCCGCCGGCAAGAGACCCAGTACTTC